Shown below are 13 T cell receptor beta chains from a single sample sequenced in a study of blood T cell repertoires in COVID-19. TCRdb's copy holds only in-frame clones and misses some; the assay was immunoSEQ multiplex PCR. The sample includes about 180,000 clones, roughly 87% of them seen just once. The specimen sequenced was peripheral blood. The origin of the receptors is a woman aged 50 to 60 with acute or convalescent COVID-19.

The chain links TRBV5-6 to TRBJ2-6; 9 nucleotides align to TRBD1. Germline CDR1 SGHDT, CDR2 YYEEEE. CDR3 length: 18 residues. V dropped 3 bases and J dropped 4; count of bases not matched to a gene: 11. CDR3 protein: CASSSGDRAFGGANVLTF. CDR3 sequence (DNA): TGTGCCAGCAGCTCAGGGGACAGGGCCTTCGGCGGGGCCAACGTCCTGACTTTC.

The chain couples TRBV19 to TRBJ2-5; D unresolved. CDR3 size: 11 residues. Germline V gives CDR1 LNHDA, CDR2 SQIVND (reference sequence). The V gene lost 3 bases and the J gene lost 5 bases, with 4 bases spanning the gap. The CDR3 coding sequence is TGTGCCAGTAGTATCCGTGAGACCCAGTACTTC. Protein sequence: CASSIRETQYF.

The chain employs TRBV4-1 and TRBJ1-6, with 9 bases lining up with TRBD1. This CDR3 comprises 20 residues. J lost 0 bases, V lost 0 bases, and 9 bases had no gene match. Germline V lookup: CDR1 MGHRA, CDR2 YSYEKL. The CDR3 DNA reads TGCGCCAGCAGCCAAGATCCTACAGGGGGCTGGAGCTCCTATAATTCACCCCTCCACTTT. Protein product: CASSQDPTGGWSSYNSPLHF.

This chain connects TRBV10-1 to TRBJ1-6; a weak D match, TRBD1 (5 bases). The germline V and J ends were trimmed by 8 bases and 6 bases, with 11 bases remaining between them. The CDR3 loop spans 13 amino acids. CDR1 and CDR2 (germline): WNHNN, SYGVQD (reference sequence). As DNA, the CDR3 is TGCGCCAGCGCCGCAGGGCGTAATTCACCCCTCCACTTT. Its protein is CASAAGRNSPLHF.

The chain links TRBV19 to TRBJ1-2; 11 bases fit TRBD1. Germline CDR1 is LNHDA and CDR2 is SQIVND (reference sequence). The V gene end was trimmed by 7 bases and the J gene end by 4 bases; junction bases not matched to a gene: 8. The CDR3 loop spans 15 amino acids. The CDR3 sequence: CASKTRTGGGYGYTF. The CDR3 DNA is TGTGCCAGTAAAACCCGGACAGGGGGCGGCTATGGCTACACCTTC.

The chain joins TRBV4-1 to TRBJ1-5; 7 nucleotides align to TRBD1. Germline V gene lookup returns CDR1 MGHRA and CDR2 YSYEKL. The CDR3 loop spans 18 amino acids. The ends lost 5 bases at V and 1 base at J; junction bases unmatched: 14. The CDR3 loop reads CASSGRQGEGLSNQPQHF. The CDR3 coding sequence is TGCGCCAGCAGCGGCAGACAGGGAGAGGGGTTAAGCAATCAGCCCCAGCATTTT.

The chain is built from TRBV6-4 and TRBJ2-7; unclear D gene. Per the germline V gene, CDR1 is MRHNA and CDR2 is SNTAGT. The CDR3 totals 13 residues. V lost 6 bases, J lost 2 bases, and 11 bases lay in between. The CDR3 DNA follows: TGTGCCAGCAGAGGCAGGAACACCTACGAGCAGTACTTC. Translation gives CASRGRNTYEQYF.

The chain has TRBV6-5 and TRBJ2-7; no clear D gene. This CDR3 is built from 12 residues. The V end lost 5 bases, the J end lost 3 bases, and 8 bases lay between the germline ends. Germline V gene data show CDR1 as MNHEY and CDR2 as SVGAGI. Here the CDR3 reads CASSRQVYEQYF. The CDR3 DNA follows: TGTGCCAGCAGTAGGCAGGTCTACGAGCAGTACTTC.

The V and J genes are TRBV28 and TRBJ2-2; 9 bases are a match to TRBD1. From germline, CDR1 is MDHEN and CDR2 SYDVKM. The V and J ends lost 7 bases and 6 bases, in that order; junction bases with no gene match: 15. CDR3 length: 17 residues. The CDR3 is CASNPPGQGGASGELFF. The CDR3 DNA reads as TGTGCCAGCAATCCACCGGGACAGGGTGGGGCATCCGGGGAGCTGTTTTTT.

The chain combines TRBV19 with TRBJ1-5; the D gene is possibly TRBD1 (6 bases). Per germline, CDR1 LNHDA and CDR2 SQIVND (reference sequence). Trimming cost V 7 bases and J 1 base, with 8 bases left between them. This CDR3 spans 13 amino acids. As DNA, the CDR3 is TGTGCCAGTAAGGACAGAAGCAATCAGCCCCAGCATTTT. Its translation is CASKDRSNQPQHF.

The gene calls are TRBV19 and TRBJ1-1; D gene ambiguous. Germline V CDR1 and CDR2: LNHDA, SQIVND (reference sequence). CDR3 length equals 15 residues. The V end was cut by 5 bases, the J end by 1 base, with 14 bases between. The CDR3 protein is CASSLWSRENTEAFF. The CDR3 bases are TGTGCCAGTAGTCTGTGGTCGAGGGAGAACACTGAAGCTTTCTTT.

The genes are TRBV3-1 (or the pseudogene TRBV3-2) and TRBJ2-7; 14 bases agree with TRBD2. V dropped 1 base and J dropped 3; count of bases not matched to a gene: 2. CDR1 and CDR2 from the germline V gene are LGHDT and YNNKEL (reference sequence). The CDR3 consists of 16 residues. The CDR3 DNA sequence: TGTGCCAGCAGCCAAGGGACTAGCGGGGGGAACTACGAGCAGTACTTC. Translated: CASSQGTSGGNYEQYF.

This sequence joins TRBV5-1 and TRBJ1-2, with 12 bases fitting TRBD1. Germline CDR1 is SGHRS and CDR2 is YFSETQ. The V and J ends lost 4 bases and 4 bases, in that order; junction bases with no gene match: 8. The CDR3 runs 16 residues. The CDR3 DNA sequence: TGCGCCAGCAGCACAGGGACAGGGGGCCAATCCTATGGCTACACCTTC. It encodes CASSTGTGGQSYGYTF.